Below, 17 T cell receptor beta chains from the same sample are listed, as sequenced in a study of T cells after yellow fever vaccination. Using its own MiXCR run on the 5' RACE reads, TCRdb lists one record per CDR3 protein. The sample lists over 20,000 distinct CDR3 sequences, under 7% seen once, with about an eighth in the top ten. The material sequenced was PBMCs, either bulk or a sorted T-cell subset (CD4+, CD8+, memory, or dextramer-sorted; not recorded which), taken 15 days after the yellow fever booster vaccination. Source of these receptors: a young man who received the YFV17D yellow fever vaccine.

This clonotype was counted many times. The chain employs TRBV20-1 and TRBJ2-5; the D gene is possibly TRBD1 (6 bases). V lost 2 bases to trimming and J lost 5 bases, with 9 bases between them. The CDR3 loop spans 12 amino acids. Germline V CDR1 and CDR2: DFQATT, SNEGSKA (reference sequence). CDR3 DNA: TGCAGTGCTAGAACAGGGCCCGAGACCCAGTACTTC. Translating gives CSARTGPETQYF.

Worth noting for this clonotype: A much larger clone differs by one base, so this may be a read error. Without the conserved terminal phenylalanine or tryptophan, this CDR3 likely stems from a read error. V usage is TRBV20-1 and J usage is TRBJ2-4; no definite D call. In germline, CDR1 is DFQATT, CDR2 SNEGSKA (reference sequence). This CDR3 is built from 14 residues. V lost 6 bases and J lost 0, with 12 bases in between. The CDR3 sequence is CSAPSPGAKNIQYI. The CDR3 bases are TGCAGTGCCCCCTCGCCGGGAGCCAAAAACATTCAGTACATC.

The table lists this clonotype with many counts. This chain links TRBV6-1 with TRBJ2-5; 14 bases match TRBD2. The ends lost 4 bases at V and 4 bases at J; junction bases unmatched: 2. CDR1 and CDR2 (germline): MNHNS, SASEGT. This CDR3 has 15 amino acids. The CDR3 sequence is CASSGTSGRSETQYF. In nucleotides, the CDR3 is TGTGCCAGCAGTGGGACTAGCGGGAGGTCAGAGACCCAGTACTTC.

This clonotype is classed as medium-sized. This sequence joins TRBV27 and TRBJ2-5; TRBD1 agrees at 8 bases. CDR1 is MNHEY, CDR2 SMNVEV, per germline (reference sequence). This CDR3 region has 14 residues. V was pared by 3 bases and J by 4 bases, with 4 bases of the junction left unmatched. The CDR3: CASSFNRGLETQYF. CDR3 DNA: TGTGCCAGCAGTTTTAACAGGGGGTTAGAGACCCAGTACTTC.

Many counts were recorded for this clonotype. The gene calls are TRBV5-1 and TRBJ2-3; D possibly matches TRBD1 or TRBD2 (5 bases each). CDR3 size: 16 residues. Germline V gives CDR1 SGHRS, CDR2 YFSETQ. The germline V and J ends were trimmed by 4 bases and 6 bases, with 21 bases remaining between them. CDR3 region: CASSRRGQGWGDTQYF. CDR3 DNA sequence: TGCGCCAGCAGCAGGAGAGGGCAGGGCTGGGGGGATACGCAGTATTTT.

This clonotype was detected many times. The rearrangement joins TRBV7-2 to TRBJ2-7; TRBD2 agrees at 7 bases. Trimming at V came to 0 bases and at J to 2 bases, leaving 7 bases not matched to a gene. Germline values: CDR1 SGHTA, CDR2 FQGNSA. The CDR3 spans 16 residues. This CDR3 is CASSLAVYGGAYEQYF. CDR3 coding DNA: TGTGCCAGCAGCTTAGCGGTATATGGGGGGGCCTACGAGCAGTACTTC.

This clonotype has ten or more counts. The V and J genes are TRBV10-3 and TRBJ2-7; D is undetermined. The CDR3 sequence is 12 residues long. Germline values: CDR1 ENHRY, CDR2 SYGVKD. V lost 1 base, J lost 5 bases, and 6 bases lay in between. CDR3 residues: CAISEWQNEQYF. In nucleotides, the CDR3 is TGTGCCATCAGTGAGTGGCAGAACGAGCAGTACTTC.

This clonotype appeared many times. V usage is TRBV20-1 and J usage is TRBJ2-2; D is possibly TRBD1 (6 bases). Germline lookup yields CDR1 DFQATT and CDR2 SNEGSKA (reference sequence). The CDR3 is made up of 16 amino acids. V was trimmed by 0 bases and J by 1 base, leaving 12 bases between them. The CDR3 region has the DNA TGCAGTGCTAGAGATCTGTACAGGGTGAACACCGGGGAGCTGTTTTTT. It encodes CSARDLYRVNTGELFF.

This clonotype was found many times. The chain combines TRBV28 with TRBJ1-2; weak D call: TRBD1 (5 bases). Trimming removed 3 bases from V and 4 bases from J, with 9 bases in between. Germline lookup yields CDR1 MDHEN and CDR2 SYDVKM. The CDR3 is 13 residues long. The CDR3 nucleotides read TGTGCCAGCAGTTTTCGGGGCTCCTATGGCTACACCTTC. This gives the protein CASSFRGSYGYTF.

This clonotype came up a few times. The V and J genes are TRBV5-4 and TRBJ1-6; D call uncertain. This CDR3 is 15 amino acids long. V lost 0 bases to trimming and J lost 4 bases, with 8 bases between them. The germline CDR1 and CDR2 sequences are SGHNT and YYREEE (reference sequence). The CDR3 DNA reads as TGTGCCAGCAGCTTGGTGGATGGTTATAATTCACCCCTCCACTTT. Its translation: CASSLVDGYNSPLHF. The entire variable domain, with the rest obtained from reference TRBV5-4 and TRBJ1-6, is as follows: ETGVTQSPTHLIKTRGQQVTLRCSSQSGHNTVSWYQQALGQGPQFIFQYYREEENGRGNFPPRFSGLQFPNYSSELNVNALELDDSALYLCASSLVDGYNSPLHFGNGTRLTVT.

This clonotype was found many times. The rearrangement joins TRBV20-1 to TRBJ2-7; 14 bases line up with TRBD2. This CDR3 is 16 amino acids long. V was pared by 0 bases and J by 3 bases, with 4 bases of the junction left unmatched. Germline V gene sequence: CDR1 DFQATT, CDR2 SNEGSKA (reference sequence). The CDR3 region is CSAREWGLAGVYEQYF. As DNA, the CDR3 is TGCAGTGCTAGAGAGTGGGGACTAGCGGGAGTCTACGAGCAGTACTTC.

Many counts were recorded for this clonotype. The chain combines TRBV27 with TRBJ2-2; 7 bases are shared with TRBD2. The ends lost 5 bases at V and 0 bases at J; junction bases unmatched: 3. Germline CDR1 and CDR2: MNHEY and SMNVEV (reference sequence). There are 15 residues in the CDR3. Here the CDR3 reads CASSRRGANTGELFF. In DNA, the CDR3 is TGTGCCAGCAGTCGCCGGGGGGCGAACACCGGGGAGCTGTTTTTT.

The table lists this clonotype with many counts. The rearrangement joins TRBV29-1 to TRBJ1-2; 7 nucleotides line up with TRBD1. Germline V CDR1 and CDR2: SQVTM, ANQGSEA. V trimming: 5 bases; J trimming: 4 bases; junction bases outside the gene matches: 7. The CDR3 contains 13 residues. The CDR3 bases are TGCAGCGTTCGGGACAGTGGCTTCTATGGCTACACCTTC. Its translation is CSVRDSGFYGYTF. Full variable domain (outside the CDR3, taken from reference TRBV29-1 and TRBJ1-2): SAVISQKPSRDICQRGTSLTIQCQVDSQVTMMFWYRQQPGQSLTLIATANQGSEATYESGFVIDKFPISRPNLTFSTLTVSNMSPEDSSIYLCSVRDSGFYGYTFGSGTRLTVV.

This clonotype has a count of ten or more. This chain links TRBV24-1 with TRBJ2-7; no clear D. V shed 5 bases and J shed 3 bases, with 16 bases lying between them. Germline CDR1 KGHDR, CDR2 SFDVKD. The CDR3 runs 15 residues. CDR3 in DNA: TGTGCCACCAGTGTCGGTGGGCCCATCATCTACGAGCAGTACTTC. Its protein product is CATSVGGPIIYEQYF.

This clonotype was seen ten or more times. This chain links TRBV18 with TRBJ1-5; possible D gene TRBD1, 6 bases. Germline CDR1 KGHSH, CDR2 LQKENI. The V and J ends lost 4 bases and 6 bases respectively, with 10 bases between them. This CDR3 region has 13 residues. CDR3 DNA: TGTGCCAGCTCACAGCAGGGGACTCAGCCCCAGCATTTT. Translating it yields CASSQQGTQPQHF.

This clonotype was observed many times. The rearrangement links TRBV6-1 to TRBJ1-2; D uncertain. The ends were cut back, 5 bases at V and 2 bases at J, with 6 bases in the middle. Looked up from germline, CDR1 is MNHNS and CDR2 is SASEGT. This CDR3 comprises 12 residues. CDR3 residues: CASSTANYGYTF. DNA of the CDR3: TGTGCCAGCAGTACTGCGAACTATGGCTACACCTTC.

This clonotype was counted ten times or more. The chain couples TRBV12-3 or TRBV12-4 to TRBJ1-5; no definite D call. The V end was cut by 1 base, the J end by 2 bases, with 15 bases between. The CDR3 loop spans 17 amino acids. The CDR3 loop is CASSLGLLGSGNQPQHF. CDR3 coding DNA: TGTGCCAGCAGTTTAGGTCTACTGGGTTCGGGCAATCAGCCCCAGCATTTT.